One sample yielded the 11 T cell receptor beta chains listed below, sequenced in a study of spatial heterogeneity in lung cancer. TCRdb itself ran the 5' RACE reads through MiXCR, one entry per CDR3 protein. The sample contains tens of thousands of distinct CDR3 sequences, around 10% of which appear only once. Time point denoted: blood at routine non-recurrence follow-up after resection. The sequenced sample was PBMCs, obtained at follow-up. Source of these receptors: a male donor with early-stage non-small cell lung cancer.

The chain combines TRBV7-9 with TRBJ2-3, with 7 bases lining up with TRBD1. This CDR3 contains 17 residues. CDR1 and CDR2 (germline): SEHNR, FQNEAQ (reference sequence). V was clipped by 3 bases and J by 5 bases; unmatched bases: 14. The CDR3 DNA follows: TGTGCCAGCAGCTTCCGCGACAGGGAAAGAGTTTTAGATACGCAGTATTTT. Translation: CASSFRDRERVLDTQYF.

Many counts were recorded for this clonotype. The rearrangement uses TRBV18 and TRBJ1-2; 8 bases agree with TRBD1. Germline V gives CDR1 KGHSH, CDR2 LQKENI. Unmatched junction bases numbered 6, after V lost 6 bases and J lost 6 bases. The CDR3 has 13 residues. The CDR3 sequence is CASSSDRVDGYTF. For the CDR3, the DNA is TGTGCCAGCTCTTCGGACAGGGTAGATGGCTACACCTTC.

This clonotype came up many times. The CDR3 is CSVAGTGSLDTQYF. The CDR3 region has the DNA TGCAGCGTTGCGGGGACAGGGAGCCTCGATACGCAGTATTTT. This rearrangement joins TRBV29-1 to TRBJ2-3, with 9 bases fitting TRBD1. The CDR3 spans 14 residues. After removal of 4 bases from V and 6 bases from J, the junction contained 8 bases not matched to a gene. Germline V gene data show CDR1 as SQVTM and CDR2 as ANQGSEA.

In the case of this clonotype: A much larger clone differs by one base, so this may be a read error. The chain uses TRBV3-1 and TRBJ2-7; D unclear. The germline V and J ends were trimmed by 4 bases and 0 bases, with 7 bases remaining between them. CDR3 length equals 13 residues. From germline, CDR1 is LGHDT and CDR2 YNNKEL (reference sequence). CDR3 amino acids: CASSLWVSYEQYF. The CDR3 bases are TGTGCCAGCAGCCTATGGGTCTCCTACGAGCAGTACTTC.

The sample holds a few counts of this clonotype. V gene TRBV15 combines with J gene TRBJ2-7; TRBD1 matches at 7 bases. Germline-derived CDR1 and CDR2 are LNHNV and YYDKDF (reference sequence). The CDR3 is 18 residues long. Losses at the gene ends were 4 bases for V and 3 bases for J; bases not matched to a gene: 18. The CDR3 sequence: CATSTNLKQGSPLYEQYF. CDR3 DNA sequence: TGTGCCACCAGCACCAACCTAAAACAGGGGTCCCCACTCTACGAGCAGTACTTC.

The sample holds many counts of this clonotype. J is TRBJ1-3 and V is TRBV20-1; no reliable D call. The CDR3 covers 13 residues. V was clipped by 6 bases and J by 2 bases, with 11 bases between them. Germline loops: CDR1 DFQATT, CDR2 SNEGSKA (reference sequence). The DNA of the CDR3 is TGCAGTGCCCCGAAGGGTCCTGGAAACACCATATATTTT. Encoded protein: CSAPKGPGNTIYF.

This clonotype was counted between two and nine times. This rearrangement joins TRBV20-1 to TRBJ2-3, with D uncertain. The CDR3 sequence is 14 residues long. Looked up from germline, CDR1 is DFQATT and CDR2 is SNEGSKA (reference sequence). Between the trimmed V and J ends, which lost 1 base and 1 base, there was a span of 9 bases. The CDR3 coding sequence is TGCAGTGCTAGAGCCTTGGACGGCACAGATACGCAGTATTTT. It yields the protein CSARALDGTDTQYF.

This clonotype occurred a few times. J is TRBJ2-3 and V is TRBV20-1; D is unresolved. V was trimmed by 1 base and J by 4 bases, leaving 18 bases between them. CDR3 length: 16 residues. Germline values: CDR1 DFQATT, CDR2 SNEGSKA (reference sequence). The CDR3 here is CSARVAGTLGADTQYF. CDR3 DNA: TGCAGTGCTAGAGTAGCCGGAACCCTTGGGGCAGATACGCAGTATTTT.

The rearrangement uses TRBV6-6 and TRBJ1-5; possible D gene TRBD1, 6 bases. The germline V and J ends were trimmed by 7 bases and 0 bases, with 10 bases remaining between them. This CDR3 comprises 14 residues. CDR1 and CDR2 from the germline V gene are MNHNY and SVGAGI (reference sequence). CDR3 DNA sequence: TGTGCCAGCACCTACAGGGATAGCAATCAGCCCCAGCATTTT. This encodes CASTYRDSNQPQHF.

The chain links TRBV2 to TRBJ2-7, with D perhaps matching TRBD1 or TRBD2 (5 bases each). The CDR3 length is 15 residues. V gave up 6 bases and J gave up 7 bases, with 22 bases separating them. Per the germline V gene, CDR1 is SNHLY and CDR2 is FYNNEI. The CDR3, as DNA: TGTGCCAGCAGATTTAATATTGGGACCACCGGGGAGCAGTACTTC. This codes for CASRFNIGTTGEQYF.

The rearrangement joins TRBV2 to TRBJ2-7, with 8 bases aligning to TRBD1. Germline assignment: CDR1 SNHLY and CDR2 FYNNEI. The V and J ends lost 6 bases and 3 bases, in that order; junction bases with no gene match: 7. The CDR3 runs to 14 residues. CDR3 residues: CASRPGQGFYEQYF. DNA for the CDR3: TGTGCCAGCAGACCTGGACAGGGCTTCTACGAGCAGTACTTC.